These 18 T cell receptor beta chains were all obtained from the same sample, sequenced in a study of blood T cell repertoires in COVID-19. TCRdb's copy holds only in-frame clones and misses some; the assay was immunoSEQ multiplex PCR. Of about 96,000 clones listed, around 90% are singletons. The sample consisted of peripheral blood. The source is a human donor with COVID-19, enrolled during active disease. The donor label of this sample is uncertain.

V usage is TRBV11-2 and J usage is TRBJ2-7; TRBD2 aligns across 8 bases. The CDR3 is 14 amino acids. Germline V gene sequence: CDR1 SGHAT, CDR2 FQNNGV. Losses at the gene ends were 1 base for V and 5 bases for J; bases not matched to a gene: 4. In DNA, the CDR3 is TGTGCCAGCAGCTTAGTCGGGGGGGCCCACGAGCAGTACTTC. It codes for CASSLVGGAHEQYF.

The CDR3 bases are TGTGCCAGCAGCCACGGGGGTGAGACCCAGTACTTC. Its protein product is CASSHGGETQYF. The chain combines TRBV7-9 with TRBJ2-5; D is perhaps TRBD2 (6 bases). The CDR3 is 12 residues long. Germline loops: CDR1 SEHNR, CDR2 FQNEAQ (reference sequence). V was clipped by 5 bases and J by 5 bases, with 9 bases between them.

The chain employs TRBV11-2 and TRBJ2-7, with D maybe TRBD2 (6 bases). Trimming stripped 3 bases from V and 4 bases from J, with 13 bases between. The CDR3 is 14 residues long. CDR1 and CDR2 from the germline V gene are SGHAT and FQNNGV. The CDR3 loop is CASSFSGGTYEQYF. CDR3 DNA sequence: TGTGCCAGCAGCTTTAGCGGTGGGACTTACGAGCAGTACTTC.

The V and J genes are TRBV5-6 and TRBJ1-1; tentatively, D is TRBD1 (5 bases). V lost 1 base, J lost 7 bases, and 14 bases lay in between. Germline CDR1 reads SGHDT; CDR2 reads YYEEEE. The CDR3 has 14 residues. The CDR3 DNA is TGTGCCAGCAGCTTGATCTGGTTAAGGGGTGAAGCTTTCTTT. This codes for CASSLIWLRGEAFF. Together with reference TRBV5-6 and TRBJ1-1, the CDR3 gives the full variable domain: DAGVTQSPTHLIKTRGQQVTLRCSPKSGHDTVSWYQQALGQGPQFIFQYYEEEERQRGNFPDRFSGHQFPNYSSELNVNALLLGDSALYLCASSLIWLRGEAFFGQGTRLTVV.

The CDR3 DNA follows: TGTGCCATCAGTCCCTCCGGGACTAGCGGGGGGAGTCCCCAAGAGACCCAGTACTTC. This sequence encodes CAISPSGTSGGSPQETQYF. The chain couples TRBV10-3 to TRBJ2-5; 15 bases match TRBD2. The CDR3 consists of 19 residues. J was trimmed by 1 base and V by 5 bases; bases with no gene match: 11. Germline CDR1 is ENHRY and CDR2 is SYGVKD.

The chain recombines TRBV24-1 with TRBJ1-1; unclear D gene. In germline, CDR1 is KGHDR, CDR2 SFDVKD. The CDR3 has 15 residues. V gave up 6 bases and J gave up 0 bases, with 13 bases separating them. CDR3 bases: TGTGCCACCAGTCCTTCGGACTACATGAACACTGAAGCTTTCTTT. Protein sequence: CATSPSDYMNTEAFF.

The CDR3: CASSAVGPRETQYF. The CDR3 DNA follows: TGTGCCAGCAGCGCCGTGGGCCCTCGGGAGACCCAGTACTTC. The rearrangement joins TRBV9 to TRBJ2-5; D not certain. Germline CDR1 SGDLS, CDR2 YYNGEE. The CDR3 spans 14 residues. Trimming took 3 bases from V and 5 from J, leaving 14 bases between them.

This chain connects TRBV5-1 to TRBJ1-5; D is possibly TRBD1 (6 bases). CDR3 length equals 15 residues. CDR1 is SGHRS, CDR2 YFSETQ, per germline. The V end was cut by 4 bases, the J end by 8 bases, with 19 bases between. The CDR3 sequence: CASSLTGRGREPQHF. The CDR3, as DNA: TGCGCCAGCAGCCTCACAGGGAGAGGGAGGGAGCCCCAGCATTTT.

V gene TRBV4-1 combines with J gene TRBJ2-2; tentatively, D is TRBD2 (5 bases). The V end lost 0 bases, the J end lost 5 bases, and 10 bases lay between the germline ends. Germline V CDR1 and CDR2: MGHRA, YSYEKL. This CDR3 contains 15 residues. The CDR3 loop reads CASSQDGKGTGELFF. CDR3 bases: TGCGCCAGCAGCCAAGACGGGAAGGGAACCGGGGAGCTGTTTTTT.

V is TRBV2 and J is TRBJ1-2; possible D gene TRBD1, 6 bases. This CDR3 is 17 amino acids long. Germline-derived CDR1 and CDR2 are SNHLY and FYNNEI. Trimming left V 6 bases short and J 2 bases short, with 22 bases between. The CDR3 DNA sequence: TGTGCCAGCAGCCTGGGGGGGCTGGAGCCAAAAAACTATGGCTACACCTTC. Its protein product is CASSLGGLEPKNYGYTF.

The rearrangement joins TRBV3-1 (or the pseudogene TRBV3-2) to TRBJ2-1, with 9 bases identical to TRBD2. V was pared by 0 bases and J by 1 base, with 4 bases of the junction left unmatched. This CDR3 comprises 17 residues. In germline, CDR1 is LGHDT, CDR2 YNNKEL (reference sequence). DNA for the CDR3: TGTGCCAGCAGCCAAGAAAAGGCGGGAGGGTCCTACAATGAGCAGTTCTTC. It yields the protein CASSQEKAGGSYNEQFF.

This chain links TRBV11-2 with TRBJ2-3, with a tentative D call TRBD1 (7 bases). There are 15 residues in the CDR3. CDR1 is SGHAT and CDR2 is FQNNGV in the germline V gene. V gave up 0 bases and J gave up 3 bases, with 10 bases separating them. The CDR3 DNA is TGTGCCAGCAGCTTAGACCAGGGGGGTACAGATACGCAGTATTTT. As protein: CASSLDQGGTDTQYF.

This clone was observed once. The rearrangement uses TRBV5-1 and TRBJ2-7; D ambiguous. Trimming shortened V by 4 bases and J by 7 bases, and 12 bases separated the two germline ends. Germline V gives CDR1 SGHRS, CDR2 YFSETQ. CDR3 size: 12 residues. The DNA of the CDR3 is TGCGCCAGCAGCCCAGACTTTGAGGAGCAGTACTTC. It is translated as CASSPDFEEQYF.

The V call is TRBV6-5, the J call TRBJ1-5; 9 bases match TRBD1. J was trimmed by 1 base and V by 5 bases; bases with no gene match: 3. Germline CDR1 reads MNHEY; CDR2 reads SVGAGI. This CDR3 comprises 15 residues. CDR3 DNA: TGTGCCAGCAGTCCCGGACAGGGGAGCAATCAGCCCCAGCATTTT. The encoded protein is CASSPGQGSNQPQHF.

The chain is built from TRBV6-6 and TRBJ1-5; TRBD1 matches 9 bases. The CDR3 is 15 residues long. Germline V gene data show CDR1 as MNHNY and CDR2 as SVGAGI (reference sequence). V trimming: 7 bases; J trimming: 1 base; junction bases outside the gene matches: 5. CDR3 protein: CASTQQGASNQPQHF. In DNA, the CDR3 is TGTGCCAGCACCCAACAGGGGGCGAGCAATCAGCCCCAGCATTTT.

This clone appeared a few times. V and J are TRBV11-3 and TRBJ1-4, with D perhaps TRBD1 (6 bases). With 2 bases removed from V and 6 bases from J, the gap between germline ends came to 7 bases. Germline assignment: CDR1 SGHNT and CDR2 YENEEA. The CDR3 runs to 13 residues. CDR3 amino acids: CASSLRTDEKLFF. CDR3 DNA: TGTGCCAGCAGCTTACGGACAGATGAAAAACTGTTTTTT.

This rearrangement joins TRBV19 to TRBJ1-3; 10 nucleotides match TRBD1. J was trimmed by 4 bases and V by 3 bases; bases with no gene match: 9. This CDR3 spans 17 amino acids. Germline-derived CDR1 and CDR2 are LNHDA and SQIVND (reference sequence). The CDR3 DNA reads TGTGCCAGTAGTATTGATGGCGGGACAGGGGTAGGAAACACCATATATTTT. Protein: CASSIDGGTGVGNTIYF. The whole variable domain, remainder taken from reference TRBV19 and TRBJ1-3, is DGGITQSPKYLFRKEGQNVTLSCEQNLNHDAMYWYRQDPGQGLRLIYYSQIVNDFQKGDIAEGYSVSREKKESFPLTVTSAQKNPTAFYLCASSIDGGTGVGNTIYFGEGSWLTVV.

This chain uses TRBV25-1 with TRBJ2-7, with D maybe TRBD2 (5 bases). Between the trimmed V and J ends, which lost 7 bases and 5 bases, there was a span of 18 bases. Germline CDR1 MGHDK, CDR2 SYGVNS. The CDR3 has 14 amino acids. The CDR3 loop is CASTPRELVNEQYF. The CDR3 region has the DNA TGTGCCAGCACGCCACGGGAATTAGTCAACGAGCAGTACTTC.